Below, 2 T cell receptor beta chains from the same sample are listed, as sequenced in a study of cytotoxic CD8 clonotypes in ibrutinib-treated CLL (dated by TCRdb to about 2021). The library was obtained by the immunoSEQ multiplex PCR assay. This immuneACCESS table, as held by TCRdb, lists in-frame sequences with V and J called but not all clones. Of the missing ones, under half trace to an unresolved V gene in checked studies; the others have no known cause. This sample is represented by about 130,000 clones; roughly 88% of them were singletons. The top ten constitute 2% to 2.5% of the sample. This specimen's time point label, interpreted: approximately 25 months on ibrutinib. This specimen consisted of PBMCs, obtained after 24 months of ibrutinib treatment. Receptors were obtained from a human donor with chronic lymphocytic leukemia.

This clone was seen a handful of times. One end of the junction fails to match germline, which may point to a read error. In DNA, the CDR3 is TGTGCCAGCAGCTTGTCGAGGAAGGGACCAAACTTC. This gives the protein CASSLSRKGPNF. V and J are TRBV5-8 and TRBJ1-2; D possibly corresponds to TRBD1 (5 bases). The germline gives CDR1 SGHTS, CDR2 YDEGEE. The CDR3 covers 12 residues.

This clone has only one observation. The gene calls are TRBV9 and TRBJ2-1, with D unresolved. The CDR3 is 13 residues long. Germline assignment: CDR1 SGDLS and CDR2 YYNGEE. V lost 1 base and J 4 bases, leaving 6 bases between the germline ends. CDR3: CASSVWDYNEQFF. The CDR3 DNA is TGTGCCAGCAGCGTATGGGATTACAATGAGCAGTTCTTC.